The present TCR beta chain was sequenced within a study of blood T cell repertoires in COVID-19. The CDR3 sequence is 14 residues long. Germline V lookup: CDR1 LNHDA, CDR2 SQIVND (reference sequence). Trimming removed 0 bases from V and 2 bases from J, with 8 bases in between. Donors in Cohort 3 counted as recovered after two negative PCRs, clearance, or symptom resolution. Study processing details: Amplification of reference gene primers provided the estimated nucleated cell counts. Clones were sequenced by immunoSEQ multiplex PCR, and TCRdb holds only the in-frame ones, with some missing. The D gene and trimming were derived from the DNA, and the V and J assignments and clone size from that table. The repertoire holds 250,000 or so clones, with roughly 91% as singletons.

This receptor was identified in a man in his forties who had recovered from COVID-19. The sequenced sample consisted of PBMCs or T cells enriched from blood (not recorded which). This chain links TRBV19 with TRBJ2-7; D is unclear. For the CDR3, the DNA is TGTGCCAGTAGTATAGAAGAAACAGCCTACGAGCAGTACTTC. It codes for CASSIEETAYEQYF.